This TCR beta chain was found in a study of blood T cell repertoires in COVID-19 (dated by TCRdb to 2020 to 2022). For context, the study as a whole: The collaborator samples originated in the United States, Italy and Spain and spanned the acute and convalescent phases of COVID-19. The material from the prospective study consisted of cDNA or gDNA derived from T cells, B-cell-depleted T cells, or PBMCs. Samples came from the ongoing ImmuneRACE study (first 160 participants) plus 1,254 subjects from 6 global collaborators. The dataset comprised deeply sampled blood TCRbeta repertoires from subjects exposed to, actively infected with, or recovered from COVID-19. Where available, HLA class I and class II types were taken from metadata supplied by the sample provider and were not determined by assay-based typing. The repertoires were made available in a free public database intended to serve as a resource for research on the immune response to SARS-CoV-2. Sample metadata almost always included a de-identified subject ID, COVID-19 status, age in years and sex. General findings and caveats noted by the study authors: Clinical and demographic metadata were provided uncurated, with the amount varying by source and participant.

Collaborating institutions collected whole blood in K2EDTA tubes following their own protocols. For TCRbeta analysis, collaborator samples were shipped as frozen whole blood, as isolated PBMCs, or as DNA extracted from either sample type. TCRbeta CDR3 regions were amplified from genomic DNA by means of the immunoSEQ Assay, a bias-controlled multiplex PCR. The paper's data handling went like this. The number of nucleated cells in each sample was estimated by amplification of reference gene primers within the assay. Sequence reads were collapsed and filtered to measure the absolute abundance of every unique TCRbeta CDR3 rearrangement. Productive Simpson clonality was computed per sample as the square root of Simpson's diversity index over productive rearrangements. The table comes from immuneACCESS by way of TCRdb, which keeps in-frame sequences with V and J called. Part of the clones is missing from these tables; in studies checked, under half for an unresolved V gene and the rest for unknown reasons. That table gives V, J and clone size, and the DNA gave D and trimming. Within this sample are around 200,000 clones, with roughly 84% of them counted one time only. Less than 5.5% of the sample goes to the ten largest clones.

Including cysteine and phenylalanine, the CDR3 has 15 amino acids. The entry retains the CDR3 DNA only, 45 bases that are in frame from base 1. CDR1 and CDR2 (MNHNS, SASEGT) derive from the germline V gene. V drops 0 bases and J drops 0 bases, leaving 6 bases in between. About this clone itself: This receptor's antigen is unknown. No much larger clone is present one base from it, and per-base qualities are unavailable.

What was sequenced was peripheral blood. This receptor was identified in a middle-aged man with active or convalescent COVID-19. The rearranged chain carries TRBV6-1 and TRBJ1-3; too little of a D gene remains to name it. The sequenced DNA is TGTGCCAGCAGTGAAGCGCGGGACTCTGGAAACACCATATATTTT. It specifies CASSEARDSGNTIYF.